This T cell receptor beta chain emerged from a study of blood T cell repertoires in COVID-19. There are 14 residues in the CDR3. V gave up 4 bases and J gave up 6 bases; unmatched junction bases: 7. The germline gives CDR1 LGHDT, CDR2 YNNKEL (reference sequence). Profiling relied on immunoSEQ multiplex PCR, and the TCRdb table lists in-frame clones only, not all of them. The repertoire includes 80,000 to 100,000 clones, roughly nine tenths of them detected once, and less than 2% sits in the top ten. Only one count was recorded for this clone. The sample comprised peripheral blood. The chain uses TRBV3-1 (or the pseudogene TRBV3-2) and TRBJ1-1; 8 positions match TRBD1. The clonotype comes from a man between 60 and 70 years old with acute or convalescent COVID-19. CDR3 in DNA: TGTGCCAGCAGCCCAGGGGGCAGGGGCTCTGAAGCTTTCTTT. It codes for CASSPGGRGSEAFF.